This T cell receptor (beta chain) is drawn from a study of cytomegalovirus exposure and HLA in healthy donors. General study points: Reportedly, HLA-A and HLA-B alleles of most subjects were accurately predicted from TCR beta.

Amplification used 60 Vbeta primers and 13 Jbeta primers. Produced via immunoSEQ multiplex PCR; TCRdb's table is partial and in-frame only. The data contain 150,000 to 200,000 clones, 81% of them singletons. With respect to this clone: Its antigen remains unknown.

Trimming cost V 7 bases and J 2 bases, with 17 bases left between them. The length of the CDR3 is 15 residues. Germline CDR1 MDHEN, CDR2 SYDVKM. The chain is built from TRBV28 and TRBJ2-5; perhaps TRBD2 as D (5 bases). The source is a woman between 18 and 29 years old in good health and CMV-seropositive. The source material was PBMCs. DNA of the CDR3: TGTGCCAGCACCGAAAGGTCGGGATTTCAAGAGACCCAGTACTTC. Protein: CASTERSGFQETQYF.